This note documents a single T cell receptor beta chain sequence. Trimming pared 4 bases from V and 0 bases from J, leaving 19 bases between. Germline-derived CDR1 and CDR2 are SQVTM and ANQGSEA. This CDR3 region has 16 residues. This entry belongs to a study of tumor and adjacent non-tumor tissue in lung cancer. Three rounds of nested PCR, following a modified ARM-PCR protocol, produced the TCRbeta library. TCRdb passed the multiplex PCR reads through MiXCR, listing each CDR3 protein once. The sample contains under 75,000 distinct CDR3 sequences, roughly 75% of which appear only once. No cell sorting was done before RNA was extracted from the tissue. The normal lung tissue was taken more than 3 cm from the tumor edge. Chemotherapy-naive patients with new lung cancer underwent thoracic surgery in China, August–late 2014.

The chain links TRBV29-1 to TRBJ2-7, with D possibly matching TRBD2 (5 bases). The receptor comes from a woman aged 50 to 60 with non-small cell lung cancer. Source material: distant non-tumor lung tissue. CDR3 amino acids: CSVGNVGGLSSYEQYF. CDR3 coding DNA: TGCAGCGTTGGAAACGTCGGCGGGCTGTCCTCCTACGAGCAGTACTTC.